This T cell receptor beta chain emerged from a study of blood T cells in healthy people across ages. Each of the donors had 9 to 10 milliliters of peripheral blood drawn into EDTA-treated Vacutainer tubes. The use of a sample-barcoded 5' primer and a J-beta primer mix characterized a second PCR of about 6 to 12 cycles. MiXCR was run by TCRdb on the 5' RACE reads, yielding one entry per CDR3 protein. The data show about 1.7 million distinct CDR3 sequences, roughly 27% seen once. The V gene's germline CDR1 is GTSNPN and CDR2 SVGIG (reference sequence). Between the trimmed V and J ends, which lost 0 bases and 3 bases, there was a span of 9 bases. This CDR3 region has 13 residues.

The source of this sequence is a woman aged 25-40 years in good health. The chain recombines TRBV30 with TRBJ2-7, with D hard to call. The sequenced sample was blood. The CDR3 region is CAWSVSQIYEQYF. CDR3 nucleotide sequence: TGTGCCTGGAGTGTATCACAGATCTACGAGCAGTACTTC. The full variable domain, with the rest looked up from reference TRBV30 and TRBJ2-7, is SQTIHQWPATLVQPVGSPLSLECTVEGTSNPNLYWYRQAAGRGLQLLFYSVGIGQISSEVPQNLSASRPQDRQFILSSKKLLLSDSGFYLCAWSVSQIYEQYFGPGTRLTVT.